The clone carrying this TCR beta chain was seen once. Its antigen is not identified. This entry belongs to a study of tumor-infiltrating lymphocytes in primary liver carcinoma. Without any cell sorting, roughly 20-32 mg of bulk tissue yielded co-extracted RNA and DNA. Every tumor sample had over 80% viable tumor cells. Priming with a constant-region primer yielded TCR beta cDNA from about 500 ng total RNA. A slightly modified ARM-PCR protocol with three nested multiplex PCR rounds produced these TCR beta libraries. In TCRdb, the multiplex PCR reads were re-called with MiXCR into one record per CDR3 protein. The sample lists roughly 120,000 distinct CDR3 sequences, 50% to 65% seen once, with roughly 8.8% in the top ten. Study outcomes and limitations: Paired tumor-adjacent and tumor-blood samples overlapped less than tumor region pairs did. Tumors carried a top-250-clone fraction significantly exceeding that of blood (p = 0.039). No more than about 8-24% of top clones could be seen in all five tumor regions.

This TCR was recovered from a woman between 55 and 75 years old with primary liver carcinoma and hepatitis B virus infection. The sequenced sample consisted of liver tumor tissue from sampling region 1. Subset of the sample: tumor region T1, superior pole.

The CDR3 loop reads CASSSHLNNQPQHF. The CDR3 DNA is TGTGCCAGCAGCTCTCACTTGAACAATCAGCCCCAGCATTTT. The genes are TRBV7-8 and TRBJ1-5, with D uncertain. The CDR3 has 14 residues. V lost 4 bases to trimming and J lost 3 bases, with 10 bases between them. CDR1 and CDR2 (germline): SGHVS, FQNEAQ.